This T cell receptor beta chain derives from a study of T cell repertoires in cytomegalovirus infection. The overall study: As its CMV epitopes, the study selected recently identified HLA-C-restricted and well-studied HLA-B-restricted targets. Matching HLA type, along with CMV infection, was indicated by public TCR beta signatures.

In regard to this clonotype: Its antigen remains unidentified.

One entry per CDR3 protein, called by TCRdb with MiXCR from the reads. The sample carries about 71,000 distinct CDR3 sequences, 20% to 25% recorded once. This CDR3 comprises 15 residues. CDR1 is SGHDN and CDR2 is FVKESK in the germline V gene. Deletions cut 3 bases from V and 0 bases from J, with 8 bases between. Study-wide results and limits: CMV-specific TCR beta clonotypes restricted by HLA-C dominated the ex vivo response. CMV carriers with the relevant HLA were identified by cumulative public TCR beta family frequency.

The chain is built from TRBV14 and TRBJ2-2, with D unresolved. Here the sequenced sample was CD8+ T cells from cultured PBMCs, taken from culture after CMV antigen stimulation. The receptor was derived from a human donor in good health (CMV status not recorded). Some clones in this sample may be carry-over from other donors' samples. CDR3 loop: CASSHSPANTGELFF. The DNA for the CDR3 is TGTGCCAGCAGCCACTCCCCAGCGAACACCGGGGAGCTGTTTTTT.